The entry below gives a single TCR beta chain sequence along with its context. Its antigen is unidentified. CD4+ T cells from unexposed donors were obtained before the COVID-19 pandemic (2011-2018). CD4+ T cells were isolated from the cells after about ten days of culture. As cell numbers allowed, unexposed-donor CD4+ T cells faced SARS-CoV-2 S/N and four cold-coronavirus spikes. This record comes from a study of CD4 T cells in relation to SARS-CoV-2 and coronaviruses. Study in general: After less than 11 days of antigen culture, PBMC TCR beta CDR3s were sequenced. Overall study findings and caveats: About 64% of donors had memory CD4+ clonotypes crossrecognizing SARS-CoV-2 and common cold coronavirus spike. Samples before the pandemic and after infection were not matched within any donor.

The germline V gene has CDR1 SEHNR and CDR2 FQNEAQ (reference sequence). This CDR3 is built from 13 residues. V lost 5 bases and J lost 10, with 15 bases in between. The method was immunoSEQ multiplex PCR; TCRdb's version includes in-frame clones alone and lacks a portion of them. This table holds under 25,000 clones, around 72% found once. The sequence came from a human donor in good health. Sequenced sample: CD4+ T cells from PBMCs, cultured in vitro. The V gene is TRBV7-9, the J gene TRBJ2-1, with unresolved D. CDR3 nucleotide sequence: TGTGCCAGCAGCCCTGGGCCGGGTCACGAGCAGTTCTTC. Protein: CASSPGPGHEQFF.